Below, 11 T cell receptor beta chains from the same sample are listed, as sequenced in a study of cytomegalovirus exposure and HLA in healthy donors listed by TCRdb under 2017. The library was obtained by the immunoSEQ multiplex PCR assay. The multiplex PCR relied on a mix of 60 forward primers for TCR Vbeta segments and 13 reverse primers for TCR Jbeta segments. The table comes from immuneACCESS by way of TCRdb, which keeps in-frame sequences with V and J called. Part of the clones is missing from these tables; in studies checked, under half for an unresolved V gene and the rest for unknown reasons. Across this sample there are approximately 190,000 clones, with more than 70% seen only once. Of the sample, 1.5% to 2% is held by the ten largest clones. The sequenced material came from PBMCs. These receptors were obtained from a man aged 35 to 55 in good health and CMV-seropositive.

This chain links TRBV7-2 with TRBJ2-1, with D tentatively TRBD1 (6 bases). Germline V gene data show CDR1 as SGHTA and CDR2 as FQGNSA. V shed 1 base and J shed 8 bases, with 15 bases lying between them. The CDR3 has 15 residues. In DNA form, the CDR3 reads TGTGCCAGCAGCTTAGGTGTCAGGGGTAAGGATGAGCAGTTCTTC. Translated: CASSLGVRGKDEQFF.

This clone was seen just once. The chain employs TRBV7-9 and TRBJ2-3; 16 bases align to TRBD2. CDR1 SEHNR and CDR2 FQNEAQ come from the germline V gene (reference sequence). This CDR3 is 18 amino acids long. After removal of 6 bases from V and 4 bases from J, the junction contained 10 bases not matched to a gene. CDR3 in amino acids: CASRPGTSGRVVADTQYF. As DNA, the CDR3 is TGTGCCAGCAGGCCCGGGACTAGCGGGAGGGTGGTTGCAGATACGCAGTATTTT.

The gene calls are TRBV6-4 and TRBJ1-1; D unresolved. Germline V gene lookup returns CDR1 MRHNA and CDR2 SNTAGT. V was pared by 6 bases and J by 2 bases, with 10 bases between. This CDR3 spans 13 amino acids. CDR3 region: CASSSHRNTEAFF. The CDR3 coding sequence is TGTGCCAGCAGCTCGCACAGAAACACTGAAGCTTTCTTT.

The chain uses TRBV2 and TRBJ1-2; D ambiguous. V lost 3 bases to trimming and J lost 4 bases, with 9 bases between them. The CDR3 sequence is 13 residues long. CDR1 and CDR2 (germline): SNHLY, FYNNEI. CDR3 bases: TGTGCCAGCAGTGAGGAGGGAACCTATGGCTACACCTTC. It specifies CASSEEGTYGYTF.

This chain connects TRBV10-1 to TRBJ2-2, with D maybe TRBD2 (6 bases). Germline loops: CDR1 WNHNN, CDR2 SYGVQD (reference sequence). There are 19 residues in the CDR3. V lost 5 bases and J lost 6, with 28 bases in between. The CDR3 region is CASSSGTPEQGRKAGELFF. The CDR3 region has the DNA TGCGCCAGCAGTTCCGGGACTCCGGAACAAGGACGTAAAGCCGGGGAGCTGTTTTTT.

V usage is TRBV6-5 and J usage is TRBJ1-6, with D hard to call. The CDR3 loop spans 12 amino acids. Germline CDR1 reads MNHEY; CDR2 reads SVGAGI. Deletions cut 2 bases from V and 7 bases from J, with 3 bases between. CDR3 DNA sequence: TGTGCCAGCAGTTACCCAAATTCACCCCTCCACTTT. It encodes CASSYPNSPLHF.

CDR3 nucleotides: TGTGCCAGCAGCTTTGGCGGGAGGGCCTTTGAGCAGTTCTTC. Translated: CASSFGGRAFEQFF. The chain has TRBV7-9 and TRBJ2-1, with 9 bases fitting TRBD2. V lost 3 bases to trimming and J lost 9 bases; unmatched junction nucleotides: 6. The CDR3 extends over 14 amino acids. Germline values: CDR1 SEHNR, CDR2 FQNEAQ (reference sequence).

This rearrangement joins TRBV5-1 to TRBJ2-5; a weak D match, TRBD2 (5 bases). This CDR3 has 15 amino acids. V lost 2 bases and J lost 2, with 13 bases in between. Germline V lookup: CDR1 SGHRS, CDR2 YFSETQ. This CDR3 reads CASSFLPPGQETQYF. CDR3 DNA: TGCGCCAGCAGCTTTTTACCGCCGGGGCAAGAGACCCAGTACTTC.

V gene TRBV7-6 combines with J gene TRBJ1-1, with 8 bases that match TRBD1. Germline V gene data show CDR1 as SGHVS and CDR2 as FNYEAQ. The V and J ends lost 3 bases and 0 bases, in that order; junction bases with no gene match: 9. This CDR3 contains 17 residues. The CDR3 DNA follows: TGTGCCAGCAGCTTCCTCGGGCAGGGGGCAATGAACACTGAAGCTTTCTTT. Residues: CASSFLGQGAMNTEAFF.

The chain joins TRBV25-1 to TRBJ1-6; no reliable D call. The V and J ends lost 4 bases and 13 bases respectively, with 17 bases between them. Germline CDR1 reads MGHDK; CDR2 reads SYGVNS. CDR3 size: 14 residues. The CDR3 is CASSGALHLSPLHF. CDR3 coding DNA: TGTGCCAGCAGTGGGGCCCTCCATCTCTCTCCCCTCCACTTT. The full variable domain, its missing parts supplied by reference TRBV25-1 and TRBJ1-6, is EADIYQTPRYLVIGTGKKITLECSQTMGHDKMYWYQQDPGMELHLIHYSYGVNSTEKGDLSSESTVSRIRTEHFPLTLESARPSHTSQYLCASSGALHLSPLHFGNGTRLTVT.

CDR3 sequence: CASSVAGANVLTF. CDR3 DNA: TGTGCCAGCAGCGTCGCTGGGGCCAACGTCCTGACTTTC. This chain joins TRBV9 and TRBJ2-6; D is unclear. V lost 2 bases to trimming and J lost 2 bases, with 2 bases between them. The CDR3 runs 13 residues. Looked up from germline, CDR1 is SGDLS and CDR2 is YYNGEE.